These 3 T cell receptor beta chains came from one sample sequenced in a study of T-cell reconstitution after alpha-beta-depleted transplantation in children. Unique molecular identifiers featured in how the TCRbeta library was prepared. TCRdb processed the PCR reads anew with MiXCR; each CDR3 protein has one entry. The sample carries about 360,000 distinct CDR3 sequences, roughly 14% recorded once. The sample was PBMCs, taken from the stem cell graft. Every receptor here comes from a human donor who donated a stem cell graft to a child with Fanconi anemia.

This clonotype was seen a few times. The chain carries TRBV5-1 and TRBJ1-6, with D perhaps TRBD1 (5 bases). Germline V gene lookup returns CDR1 SGHRS and CDR2 YFSETQ. CDR3 length: 16 residues. Trimming shortened V by 0 bases and J by 7 bases, and 14 bases separated the two germline ends. The DNA for the CDR3 is TGCGCCAGCAGCTTGGAATTCCTAAGGGACAATTCACCCCTCCACTTT. Protein product: CASSLEFLRDNSPLHF.

This clonotype has more than one count but fewer than ten. This chain uses TRBV6-1 with TRBJ1-6, with 8 bases fitting TRBD1. The CDR3 contains 13 residues. V shed 10 bases and J 5 bases; nucleotides not matched to a gene: 4. Germline CDR1 reads MNHNS; CDR2 reads SASEGT. The CDR3 protein is CAIKTGDNSPLHF. The CDR3 region has the DNA TGTGCCATTAAGACAGGGGATAATTCACCCCTCCACTTT.

The rearrangement links TRBV20-1 to TRBJ1-2; the D is unclear. V was pared by 4 bases and J by 4 bases, with 13 bases between. Looked up from germline, CDR1 is DFQATT and CDR2 is SNEGSKA (reference sequence). The CDR3 spans 13 residues. The CDR3 spells CSAMNSALYGYTF. In DNA form, the CDR3 reads TGCAGTGCTATGAACAGTGCCCTCTATGGCTACACCTTC.